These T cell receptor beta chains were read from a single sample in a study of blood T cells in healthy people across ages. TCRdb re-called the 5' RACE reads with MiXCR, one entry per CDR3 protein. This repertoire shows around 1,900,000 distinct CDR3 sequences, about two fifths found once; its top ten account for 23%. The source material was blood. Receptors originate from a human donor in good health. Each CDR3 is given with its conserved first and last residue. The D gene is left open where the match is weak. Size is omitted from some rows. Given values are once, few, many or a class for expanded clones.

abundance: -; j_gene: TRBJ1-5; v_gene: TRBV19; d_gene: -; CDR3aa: CANSIWGGDGNQPQHF; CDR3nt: TGTGCCAATAGTATCTGGGGGGGCGATGGCAATCAGCCCCAGCATTTT
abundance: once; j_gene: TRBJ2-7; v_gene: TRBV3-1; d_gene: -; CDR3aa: CASVSKGYEQYF; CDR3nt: TGTGCCAGCGTCTCTAAGGGGTACGAGCAGTACTTC
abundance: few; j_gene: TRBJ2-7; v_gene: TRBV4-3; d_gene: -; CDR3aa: CASSQRYGSEQYF; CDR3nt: TGCGCCAGCAGCCAACGGTATGGGTCCGAGCAGTACTTC
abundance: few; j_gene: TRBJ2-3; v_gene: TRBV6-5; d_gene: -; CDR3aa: CASSYSSQDSPRDTQYF; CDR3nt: TGTGCCAGCAGTTACTCTTCTCAGGACAGTCCAAGAGATACGCAGTATTTT
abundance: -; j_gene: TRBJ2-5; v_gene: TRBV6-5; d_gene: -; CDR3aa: CASSYGVTVGTQYF; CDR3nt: TGTGCCAGCAGTTACGGGGTGACAGTCGGGACCCAGTACTTC
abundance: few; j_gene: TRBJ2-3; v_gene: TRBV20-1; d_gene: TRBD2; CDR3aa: CSAREASGVGDTQYF; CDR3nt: TGCAGTGCTAGAGAGGCTAGCGGGGTGGGAGATACGCAGTATTTT
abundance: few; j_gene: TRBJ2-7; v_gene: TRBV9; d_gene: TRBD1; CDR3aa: CASSALGQGRPYEQYF; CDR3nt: TGTGCCAGCAGCGCGCTGGGACAGGGGCGACCCTACGAGCAGTACTTC
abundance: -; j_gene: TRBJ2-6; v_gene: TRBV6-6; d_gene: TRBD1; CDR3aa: CASSRDRGAGANALTF; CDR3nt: TGTGCCAGCAGCCGGGACAGGGGAGCTGGGGCCAACGCCCTGACTTTC
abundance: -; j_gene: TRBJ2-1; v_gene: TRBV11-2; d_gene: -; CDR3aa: CASSSELQFF; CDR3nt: TGTGCCAGCAGCTCGGAGTTGCAGTTCTTC
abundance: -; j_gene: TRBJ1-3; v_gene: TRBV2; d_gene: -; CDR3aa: CASSDRTSGNTIYF; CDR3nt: TGTGCCAGCAGTGACAGGACCTCTGGAAACACCATATATTTT
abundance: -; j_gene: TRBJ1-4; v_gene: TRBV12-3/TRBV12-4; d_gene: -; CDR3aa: CATAESYEKLFF; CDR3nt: TGTGCCACCGCGGAGAGCTATGAAAAACTGTTTTTT
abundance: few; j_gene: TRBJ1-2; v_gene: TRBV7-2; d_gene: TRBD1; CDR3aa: CASSSRTGLSYTF; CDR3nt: TGTGCCAGCAGCTCTCGGACAGGTTTGAGCTACACCTTC
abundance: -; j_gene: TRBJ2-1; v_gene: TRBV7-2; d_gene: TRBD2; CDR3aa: CASGSSGGAHEQFF; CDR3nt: TGTGCCAGCGGTTCTAGCGGGGGGGCACATGAGCAGTTCTTC
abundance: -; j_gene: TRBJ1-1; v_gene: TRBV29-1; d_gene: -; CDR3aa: CSVEFAMNTEAFF; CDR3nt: TGCAGCGTTGAATTCGCAATGAACACTGAAGCTTTCTTT
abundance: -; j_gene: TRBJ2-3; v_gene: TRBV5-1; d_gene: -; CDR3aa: CASSPYREADTQYF; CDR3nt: TGCGCCAGCAGCCCTTACAGGGAGGCAGATACGCAGTATTTT
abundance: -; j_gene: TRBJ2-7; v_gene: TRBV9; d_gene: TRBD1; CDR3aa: CASSVAGGAGFYEQYF; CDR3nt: TGTGCCAGCAGCGTAGCAGGGGGCGCGGGGTTTTACGAGCAGTACTTC
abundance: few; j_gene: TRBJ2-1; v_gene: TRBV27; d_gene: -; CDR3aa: CASSFSGYNGQFF; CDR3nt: TGTGCCAGCAGTTTTTCCGGGTACAATGGGCAGTTCTTC
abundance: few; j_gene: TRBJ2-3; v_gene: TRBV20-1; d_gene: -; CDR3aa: CSARDPGARGTDTQYF; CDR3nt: TGCAGTGCTAGAGATCCAGGGGCGAGGGGCACAGATACGCAGTATTTT
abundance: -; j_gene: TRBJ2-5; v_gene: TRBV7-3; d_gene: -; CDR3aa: CASSWSPRKGETQYF; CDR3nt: TGTGCCAGCAGCTGGTCTCCCAGGAAAGGGGAGACCCAGTACTTC
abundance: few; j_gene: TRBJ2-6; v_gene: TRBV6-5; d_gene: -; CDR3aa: CASSSGQATSGANVLTF; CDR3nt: TGTGCCAGCAGTTCAGGGCAGGCCACCTCTGGGGCCAACGTCCTGACTTTC
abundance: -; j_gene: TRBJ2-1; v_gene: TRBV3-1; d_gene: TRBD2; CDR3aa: CASKRSSGGGSSYNEQFF; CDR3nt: TGTGCCAGCAAACGCTCTAGCGGGGGTGGGAGCTCCTACAATGAGCAGTTCTTC
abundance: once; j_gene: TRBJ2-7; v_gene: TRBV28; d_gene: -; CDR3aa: CASSGVGGNSYEQYF; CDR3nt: TGTGCCAGCAGTGGAGTCGGGGGTAACTCCTACGAGCAGTACTTC
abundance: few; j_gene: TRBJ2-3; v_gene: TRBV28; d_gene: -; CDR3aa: CASSPKLGSTDTQYF; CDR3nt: TGTGCCAGCAGCCCCAAGCTGGGGAGCACAGATACGCAGTATTTT
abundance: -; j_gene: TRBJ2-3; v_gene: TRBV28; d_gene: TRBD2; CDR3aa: CASSFQLAGGTDTQYF; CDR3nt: TGTGCCAGCAGTTTCCAACTAGCGGGGGGCACAGATACGCAGTATTTT
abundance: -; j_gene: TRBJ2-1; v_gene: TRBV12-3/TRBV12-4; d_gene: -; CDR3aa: CASSDGPARGNEQFF; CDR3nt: TGTGCCAGCAGTGACGGGCCGGCGAGGGGGAATGAGCAGTTCTTC
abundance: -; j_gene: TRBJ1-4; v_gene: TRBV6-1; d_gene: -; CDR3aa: CASSSDRSGEKLFF; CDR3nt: TGTGCCAGCAGTTCGGACCGCTCAGGAGAAAAACTGTTTTTT
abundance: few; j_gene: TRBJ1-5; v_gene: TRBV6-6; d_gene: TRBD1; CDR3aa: CASTTDRGRRQPQHF; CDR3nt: TGTGCCAGCACCACAGACAGGGGAAGGCGTCAGCCCCAGCATTTT
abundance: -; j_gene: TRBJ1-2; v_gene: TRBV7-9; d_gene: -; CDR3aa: CASSTTGIVDYGYTF; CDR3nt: TGTGCCAGCAGCACTACAGGGATAGTTGACTATGGCTACACCTTC
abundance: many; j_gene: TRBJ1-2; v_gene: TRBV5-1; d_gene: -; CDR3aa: CASSLSSAYGYTF; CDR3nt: TGCGCCAGCAGCTTGTCCTCAGCCTATGGCTACACCTTC
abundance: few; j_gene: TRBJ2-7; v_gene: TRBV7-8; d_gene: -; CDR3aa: CASSQARGLLAEQYF; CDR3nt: TGTGCCAGCAGCCAAGCCAGGGGCCTCCTAGCCGAGCAGTACTTC
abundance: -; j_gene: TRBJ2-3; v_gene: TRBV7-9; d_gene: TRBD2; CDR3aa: CASGKMGGSQYF; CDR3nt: TGTGCCAGCGGCAAAATGGGAGGGTCGCAGTATTTT
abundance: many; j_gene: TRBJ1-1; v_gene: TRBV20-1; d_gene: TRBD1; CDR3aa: CSAPTGDTEAFF; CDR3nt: TGCAGTGCTCCGACAGGGGACACTGAAGCTTTCTTT
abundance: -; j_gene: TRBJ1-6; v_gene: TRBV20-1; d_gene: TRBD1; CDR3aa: CSAGTDRDRGSSYNSPLHF; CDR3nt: TGCAGTGCCGGAACTGACCGGGACAGGGGGAGCTCCTATAATTCACCCCTCCACTTT
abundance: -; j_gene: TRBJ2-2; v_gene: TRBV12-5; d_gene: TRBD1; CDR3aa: CASGFTLDRGQGTGELFF; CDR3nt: TGTGCTAGTGGTTTTACCTTAGACAGGGGGCAGGGCACCGGGGAGCTGTTTTTT
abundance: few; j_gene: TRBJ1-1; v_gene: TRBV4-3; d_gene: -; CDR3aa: CASSLAAGRNTEAFF; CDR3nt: TGCGCCAGCAGCCTCGCGGCAGGGCGGAACACTGAAGCTTTCTTT
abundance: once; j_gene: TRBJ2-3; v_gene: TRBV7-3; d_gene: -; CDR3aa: CASGPSGPSSTDTQYF; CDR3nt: TGTGCCAGCGGCCCCTCGGGACCGAGTAGCACAGATACGCAGTATTTT
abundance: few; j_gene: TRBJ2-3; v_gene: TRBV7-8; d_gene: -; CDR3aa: CASSLGWITDAQYF; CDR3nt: TGTGCCAGCAGCTTAGGTTGGATCACAGATGCGCAGTATTTT
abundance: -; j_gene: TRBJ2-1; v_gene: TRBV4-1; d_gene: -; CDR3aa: CASSQEVVVVHEQFF; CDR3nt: TGCGCCAGCAGCCAAGAAGTGGTAGTAGTCCATGAGCAGTTCTTC
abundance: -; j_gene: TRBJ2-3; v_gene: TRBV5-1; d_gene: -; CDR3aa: CASSLAAGETDTQYF; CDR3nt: TGCGCCAGCAGCTTGGCGGCAGGGGAGACAGATACGCAGTATTTT
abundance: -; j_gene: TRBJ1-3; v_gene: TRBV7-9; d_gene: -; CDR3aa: CASSPDGRVSGNTIYF; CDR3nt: TGTGCCAGCAGCCCAGACGGCAGGGTCTCTGGAAACACCATATATTTT
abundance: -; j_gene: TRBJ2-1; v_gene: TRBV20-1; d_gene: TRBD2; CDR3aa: CSSGTSGSILPVEQFF; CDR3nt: TGCAGTTCGGGGACTAGCGGGTCTATTTTACCGGTTGAGCAGTTCTTC
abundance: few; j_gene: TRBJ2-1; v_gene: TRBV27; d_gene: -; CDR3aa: CASTALQDREEQFF; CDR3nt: TGTGCCAGCACCGCCCTACAAGACCGAGAAGAGCAGTTCTTC
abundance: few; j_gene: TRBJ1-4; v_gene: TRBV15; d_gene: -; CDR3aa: CATSSVRFATNEKLFF; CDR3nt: TGTGCCACCAGCAGTGTACGGTTTGCAACTAATGAAAAACTGTTTTTT
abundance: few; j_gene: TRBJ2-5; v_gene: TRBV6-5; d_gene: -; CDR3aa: CASSYLRAGEETQYF; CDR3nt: TGTGCCAGCAGTTACCTTCGGGCAGGGGAAGAGACCCAGTACTTC
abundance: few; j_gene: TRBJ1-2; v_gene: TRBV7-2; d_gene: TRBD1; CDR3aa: CASSPDREGLYGYTF; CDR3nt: TGTGCCAGCAGCCCGGACAGGGAAGGCCTCTATGGCTACACCTTC
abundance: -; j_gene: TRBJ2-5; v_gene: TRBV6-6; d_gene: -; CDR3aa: CASSYSHQSQYF; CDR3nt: TGTGCCAGCAGTTACTCCCACCAGTCCCAGTACTTC
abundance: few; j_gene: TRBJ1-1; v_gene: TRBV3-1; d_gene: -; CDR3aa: CASSPPLDHTEAFF; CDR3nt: TGTGCCAGCAGCCCCCCTTTGGACCACACTGAAGCTTTCTTT
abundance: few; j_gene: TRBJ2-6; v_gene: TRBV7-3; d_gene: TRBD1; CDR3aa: CASSQRTGPSGANVLTF; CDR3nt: TGTGCCAGCAGCCAACGGACAGGGCCCTCTGGGGCCAACGTCCTGACTTTC
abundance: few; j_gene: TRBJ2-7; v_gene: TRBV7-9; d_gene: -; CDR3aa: CASSLDRWYEQYF; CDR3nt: TGTGCCAGCAGCTTAGATCGATGGTACGAGCAGTACTTC
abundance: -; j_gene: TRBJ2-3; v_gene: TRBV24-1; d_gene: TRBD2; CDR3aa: CATSAVSGAHTDTQYF; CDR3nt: TGTGCCACCAGTGCCGTAAGCGGGGCCCACACAGATACGCAGTATTTT
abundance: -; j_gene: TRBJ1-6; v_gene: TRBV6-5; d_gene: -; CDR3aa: CASSMSPGRINSPLHF; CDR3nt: TGTGCCAGCAGCATGTCTCCGGGACGTATTAATTCACCCCTCCACTTT
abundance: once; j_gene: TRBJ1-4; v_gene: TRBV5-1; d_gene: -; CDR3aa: CASSARQVQTNEKLFF; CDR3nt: TGCGCCAGCAGCGCCCGACAGGTCCAAACTAATGAAAAACTGTTTTTT